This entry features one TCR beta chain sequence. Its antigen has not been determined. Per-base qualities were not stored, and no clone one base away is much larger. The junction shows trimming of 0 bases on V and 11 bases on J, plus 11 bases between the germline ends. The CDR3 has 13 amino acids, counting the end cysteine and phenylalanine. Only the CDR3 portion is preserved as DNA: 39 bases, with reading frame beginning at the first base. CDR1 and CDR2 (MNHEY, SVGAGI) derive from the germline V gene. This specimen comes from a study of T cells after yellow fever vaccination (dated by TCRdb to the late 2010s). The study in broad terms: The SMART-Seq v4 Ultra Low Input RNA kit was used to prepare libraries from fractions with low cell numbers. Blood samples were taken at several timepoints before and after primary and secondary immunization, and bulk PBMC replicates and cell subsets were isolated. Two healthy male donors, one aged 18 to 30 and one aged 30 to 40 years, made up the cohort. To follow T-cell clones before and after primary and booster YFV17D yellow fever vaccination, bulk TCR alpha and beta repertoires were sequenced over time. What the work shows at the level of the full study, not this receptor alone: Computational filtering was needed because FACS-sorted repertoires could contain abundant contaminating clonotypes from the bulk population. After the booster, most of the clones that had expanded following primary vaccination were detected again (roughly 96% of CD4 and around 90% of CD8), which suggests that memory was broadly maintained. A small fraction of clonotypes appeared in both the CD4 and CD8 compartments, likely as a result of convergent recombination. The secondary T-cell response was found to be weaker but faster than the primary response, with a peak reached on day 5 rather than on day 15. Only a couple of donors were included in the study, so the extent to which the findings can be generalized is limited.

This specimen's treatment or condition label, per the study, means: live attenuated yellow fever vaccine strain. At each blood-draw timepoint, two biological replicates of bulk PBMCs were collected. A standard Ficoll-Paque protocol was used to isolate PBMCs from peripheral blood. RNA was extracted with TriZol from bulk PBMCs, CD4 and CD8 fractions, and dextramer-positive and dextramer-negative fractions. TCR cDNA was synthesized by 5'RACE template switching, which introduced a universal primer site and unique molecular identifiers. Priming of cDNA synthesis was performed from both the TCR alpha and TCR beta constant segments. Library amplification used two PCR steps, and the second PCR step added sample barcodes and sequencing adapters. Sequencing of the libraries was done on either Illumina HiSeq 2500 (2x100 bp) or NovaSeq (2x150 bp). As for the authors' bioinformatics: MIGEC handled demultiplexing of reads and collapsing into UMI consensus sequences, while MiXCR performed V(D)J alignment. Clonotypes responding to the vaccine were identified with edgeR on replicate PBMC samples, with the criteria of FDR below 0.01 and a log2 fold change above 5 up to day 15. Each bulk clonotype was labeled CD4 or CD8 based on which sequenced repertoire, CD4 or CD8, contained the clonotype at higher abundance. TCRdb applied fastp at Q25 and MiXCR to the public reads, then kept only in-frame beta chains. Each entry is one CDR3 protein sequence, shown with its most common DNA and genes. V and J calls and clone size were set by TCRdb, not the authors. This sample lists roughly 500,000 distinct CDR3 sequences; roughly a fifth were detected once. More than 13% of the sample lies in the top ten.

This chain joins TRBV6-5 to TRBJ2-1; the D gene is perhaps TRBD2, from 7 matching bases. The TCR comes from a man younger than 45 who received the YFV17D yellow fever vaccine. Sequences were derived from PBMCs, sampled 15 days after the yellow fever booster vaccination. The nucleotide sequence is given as TGTGCCAGCAGTTACTCGAGGGGGGGTAAGCAGTTCTTC. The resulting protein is CASSYSRGGKQFF.